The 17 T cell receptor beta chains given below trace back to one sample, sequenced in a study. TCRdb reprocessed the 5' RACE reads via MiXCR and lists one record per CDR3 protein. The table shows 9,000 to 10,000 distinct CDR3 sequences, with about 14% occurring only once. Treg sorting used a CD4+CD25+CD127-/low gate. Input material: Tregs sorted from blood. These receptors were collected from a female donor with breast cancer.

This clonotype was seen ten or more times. For the CDR3, the DNA is TGCAGCGTTGAATTTTGGACAGGGAACTATGGCTACACCTTC. It encodes CSVEFWTGNYGYTF. The V gene is TRBV29-1, the J gene TRBJ1-2, with 8 bases lining up with TRBD1. Per the germline V gene, CDR1 is SQVTM and CDR2 is ANQGSEA. V lost 2 bases to trimming and J lost 2 bases; unmatched junction nucleotides: 4. The CDR3 sequence is 14 residues long.

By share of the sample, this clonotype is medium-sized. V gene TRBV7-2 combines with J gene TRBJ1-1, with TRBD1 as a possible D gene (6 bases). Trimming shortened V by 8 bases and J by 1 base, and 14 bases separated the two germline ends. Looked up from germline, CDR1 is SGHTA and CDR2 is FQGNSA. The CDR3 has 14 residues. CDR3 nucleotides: TGTGCCAGCCAAAGAGGACAGACGAACACTGAAGCTTTCTTT. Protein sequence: CASQRGQTNTEAFF.

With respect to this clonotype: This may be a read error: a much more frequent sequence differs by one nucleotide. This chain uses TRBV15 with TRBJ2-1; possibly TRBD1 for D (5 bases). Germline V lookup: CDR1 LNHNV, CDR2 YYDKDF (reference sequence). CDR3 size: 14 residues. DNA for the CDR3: TGTGCCGCCAGCCAAAACGCCAGGGCAGATGAGCAGTTCTTC. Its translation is CAASQNARADEQFF.

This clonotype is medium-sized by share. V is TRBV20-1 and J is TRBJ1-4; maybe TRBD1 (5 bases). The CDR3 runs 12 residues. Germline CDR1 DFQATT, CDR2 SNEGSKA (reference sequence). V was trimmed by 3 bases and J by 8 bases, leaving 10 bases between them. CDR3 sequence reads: CSARTANEKLFF. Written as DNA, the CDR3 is TGCAGTGCTAGGACAGCGAACGAAAAACTGTTTTTT.

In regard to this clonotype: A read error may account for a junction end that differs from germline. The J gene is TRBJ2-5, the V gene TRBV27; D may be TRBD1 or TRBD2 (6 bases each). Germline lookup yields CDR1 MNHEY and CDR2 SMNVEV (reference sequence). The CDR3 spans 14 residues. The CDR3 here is CAGSIGGGKETQYF. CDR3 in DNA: TGTGCCGGCAGTATAGGAGGGGGGAAAGAGACCCAGTACTTC.

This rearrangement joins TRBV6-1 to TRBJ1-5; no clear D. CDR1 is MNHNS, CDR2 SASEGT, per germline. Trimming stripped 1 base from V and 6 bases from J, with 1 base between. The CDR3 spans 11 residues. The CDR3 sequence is CASSEGQPQHF. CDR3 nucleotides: TGTGCCAGCAGTGAAGGTCAGCCCCAGCATTTT.

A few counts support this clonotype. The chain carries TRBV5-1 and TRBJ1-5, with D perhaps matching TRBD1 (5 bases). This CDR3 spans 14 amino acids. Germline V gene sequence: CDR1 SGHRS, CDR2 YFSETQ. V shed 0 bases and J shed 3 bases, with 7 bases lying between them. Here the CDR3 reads CASSLEGSNQPQHF. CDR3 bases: TGCGCCAGCAGCTTGGAGGGGTCCAATCAGCCCCAGCATTTT.

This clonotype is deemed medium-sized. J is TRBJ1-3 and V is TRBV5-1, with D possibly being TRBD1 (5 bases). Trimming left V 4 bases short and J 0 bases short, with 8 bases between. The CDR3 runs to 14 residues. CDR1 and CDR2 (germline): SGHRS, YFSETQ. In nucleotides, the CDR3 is TGCGCCAGCAGCCAGGGAGACTCTGGAAACACCATATATTTT. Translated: CASSQGDSGNTIYF.

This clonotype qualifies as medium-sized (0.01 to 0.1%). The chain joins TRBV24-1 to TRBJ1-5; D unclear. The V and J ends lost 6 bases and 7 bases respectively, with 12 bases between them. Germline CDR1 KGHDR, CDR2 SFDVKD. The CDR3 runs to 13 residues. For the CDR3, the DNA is TGTGCCACCAGTAGGTCGACGGGGCAGCCCCAGCATTTT. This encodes CATSRSTGQPQHF.

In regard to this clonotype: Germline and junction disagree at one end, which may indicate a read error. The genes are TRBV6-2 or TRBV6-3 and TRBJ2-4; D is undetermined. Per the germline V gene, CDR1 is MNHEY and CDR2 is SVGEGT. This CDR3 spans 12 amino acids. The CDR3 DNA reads TGTGCCTGCAGTTGGGCGGAGCGCATCCAGTACTTC. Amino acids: CACSWAERIQYF.

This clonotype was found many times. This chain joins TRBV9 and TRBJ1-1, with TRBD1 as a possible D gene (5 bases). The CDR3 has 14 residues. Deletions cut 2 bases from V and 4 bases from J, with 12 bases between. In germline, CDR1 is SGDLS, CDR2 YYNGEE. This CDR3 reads CASSVGGYGTEAFF. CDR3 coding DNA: TGTGCCAGCAGCGTTGGGGGTTATGGCACTGAAGCTTTCTTT.

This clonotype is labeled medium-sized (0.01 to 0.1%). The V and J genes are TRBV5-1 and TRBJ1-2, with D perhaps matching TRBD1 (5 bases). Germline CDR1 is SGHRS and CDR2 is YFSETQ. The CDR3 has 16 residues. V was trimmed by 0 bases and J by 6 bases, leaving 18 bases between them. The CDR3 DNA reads TGCGCCAGCAGCTTGGCCGACCCAACAAGGGGAGATGGCTACACCTTC. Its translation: CASSLADPTRGDGYTF.

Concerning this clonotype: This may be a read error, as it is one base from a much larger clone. CDR3 loop: CANSPSVQNYEQYF. The CDR3 DNA reads as TGTGCCAACAGCCCGAGCGTCCAAAACTACGAGCAGTACTTC. The chain has TRBV7-2 and TRBJ2-7, with no clear D. The CDR3 length is 14 residues. Germline V gene data show CDR1 as SGHTA and CDR2 as FQGNSA.

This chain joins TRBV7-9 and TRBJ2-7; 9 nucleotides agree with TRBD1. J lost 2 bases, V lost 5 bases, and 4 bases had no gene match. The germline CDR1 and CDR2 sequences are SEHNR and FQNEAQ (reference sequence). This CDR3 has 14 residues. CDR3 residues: CASSRRQGAYEQYF. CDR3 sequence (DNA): TGTGCCAGCAGCCGGAGACAGGGGGCCTACGAGCAGTACTTC.

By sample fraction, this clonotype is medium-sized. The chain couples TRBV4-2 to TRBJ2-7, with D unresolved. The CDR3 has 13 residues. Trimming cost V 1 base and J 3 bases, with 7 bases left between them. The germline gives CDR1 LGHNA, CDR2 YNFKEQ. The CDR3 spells CASSQGENYEQYF. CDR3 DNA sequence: TGTGCCAGCAGCCAAGGGGAAAACTACGAGCAGTACTTC.

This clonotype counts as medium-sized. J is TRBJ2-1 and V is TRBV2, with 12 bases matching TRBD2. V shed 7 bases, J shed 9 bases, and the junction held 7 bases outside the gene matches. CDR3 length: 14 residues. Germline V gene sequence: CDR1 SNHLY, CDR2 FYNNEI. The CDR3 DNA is TGTGCCAGCAAGCCGGGACTAGCGGGCGGTGAGCAGTTCTTC. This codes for CASKPGLAGGEQFF.

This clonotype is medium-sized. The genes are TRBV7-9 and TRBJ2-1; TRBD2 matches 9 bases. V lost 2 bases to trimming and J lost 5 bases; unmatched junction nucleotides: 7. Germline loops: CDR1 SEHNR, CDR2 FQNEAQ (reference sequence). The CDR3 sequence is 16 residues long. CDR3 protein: CASSLSSSGGNNEQFF. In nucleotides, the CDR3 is TGTGCCAGCAGCTTAAGCAGTAGCGGGGGAAACAATGAGCAGTTCTTC.